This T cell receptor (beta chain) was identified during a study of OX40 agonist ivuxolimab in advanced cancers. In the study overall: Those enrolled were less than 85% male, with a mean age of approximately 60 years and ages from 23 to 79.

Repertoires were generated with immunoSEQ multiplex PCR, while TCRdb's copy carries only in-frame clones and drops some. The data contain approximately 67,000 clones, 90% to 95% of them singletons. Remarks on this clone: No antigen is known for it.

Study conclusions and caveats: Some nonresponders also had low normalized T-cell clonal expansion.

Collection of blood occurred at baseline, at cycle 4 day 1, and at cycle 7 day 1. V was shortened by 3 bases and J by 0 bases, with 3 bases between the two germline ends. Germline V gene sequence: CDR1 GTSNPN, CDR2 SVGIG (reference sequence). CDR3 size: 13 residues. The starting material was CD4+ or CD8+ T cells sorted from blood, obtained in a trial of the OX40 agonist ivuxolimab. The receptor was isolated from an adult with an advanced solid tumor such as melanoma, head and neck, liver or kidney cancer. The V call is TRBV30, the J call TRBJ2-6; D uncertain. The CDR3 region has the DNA TGTGCCTGGAGGGCCTCTGGGGCCAACGTCCTGACTTTC. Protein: CAWRASGANVLTF.